These 7 T cell receptor beta chains originate from one sample sequenced in a study of blood T cell repertoires in COVID-19. Method: immunoSEQ multiplex PCR; TCRdb's copy keeps in-frame clones and lacks some. The sample shows fewer than 25,000 clones, approximately 88% of them seen only once. The sequencing input was peripheral blood. The receptors were sampled from a human donor in a cohort sampled during active COVID-19. The donor label of this sample is uncertain.

The gene calls are TRBV20-1 and TRBJ1-1; possibly TRBD1 for D (5 bases). Trimming removed 3 bases at V and 6 bases at J, with 8 bases between. The V gene's germline CDR1 is DFQATT and CDR2 SNEGSKA (reference sequence). The CDR3 extends over 11 amino acids. CDR3 in amino acids: CSASGGAEAFF. The CDR3 DNA sequence: TGCAGTGCTAGTGGGGGGGCTGAAGCTTTCTTT.

This clone appeared a single time. The chain combines TRBV23-1 with TRBJ2-5, with 7 bases aligning to TRBD1. TRBV23-1 is an open reading frame, and its role is uncertain. V shed 0 bases, J shed 0 bases, and the junction held 13 bases outside the gene matches. The CDR3 has 19 residues. The CDR3 is CASSQSMVTGQSDQETQYF. In DNA, the CDR3 is TGCGCCAGCAGTCAATCGATGGTAACGGGACAGTCAGACCAAGAGACCCAGTACTTC.

The rearrangement uses TRBV14 and TRBJ2-1; 16 bases match TRBD2. The germline gives CDR1 SGHDN, CDR2 FVKESK. CDR3 length: 19 amino acids. V gave up 3 bases and J gave up 12 bases; unmatched junction bases: 17. CDR3 region: CASSHLIPGLAGGPSWQFF. Written as DNA, the CDR3 is TGTGCCAGCAGCCACCTCATCCCGGGACTAGCGGGAGGGCCTTCCTGGCAGTTCTTC.

The V gene is TRBV29-1, the J gene TRBJ2-7; D is possibly TRBD2 (5 bases). Germline V CDR1 and CDR2: SQVTM, ANQGSEA. V lost 4 bases and J 0 bases, leaving 7 bases between the germline ends. This CDR3 contains 12 residues. The CDR3 region is CSVGRTSYEQYF. The CDR3 DNA reads as TGCAGCGTTGGGAGGACCTCCTACGAGCAGTACTTC.

This chain links TRBV29-1 with TRBJ2-2; 8 nucleotides align to TRBD2. The ends lost 7 bases at V and 1 base at J; junction bases unmatched: 8. This CDR3 is 15 amino acids long. CDR1 and CDR2 from the germline V gene are SQVTM and ANQGSEA. The CDR3 sequence is CSGRRAGGNTGELFF. The DNA of the CDR3 is TGCAGCGGACGGAGGGCGGGAGGGAACACCGGGGAGCTGTTTTTT.

The chain joins TRBV18 to TRBJ2-7, with 7 bases fitting TRBD1. V shed 3 bases and J 5 bases; nucleotides not matched to a gene: 13. CDR3 length equals 16 residues. Per the germline V gene, CDR1 is KGHSH and CDR2 is LQKENI. As DNA, the CDR3 is TGTGCCAGCTCACCCGGGTGGGGGACAGCTACTAACGAGCAGTACTTC. Its protein product is CASSPGWGTATNEQYF. Full variable domain (rest looked up from reference TRBV18 and TRBJ2-7): NAGVMQNPRHLVRRRGQEARLRCSPMKGHSHVYWYRQLPEEGLKFMVYLQKENIIDESGMPKERFSAEFPKEGPSILRIQQVVRGDSAAYFCASSPGWGTATNEQYFGPGTRLTVT.

This clone was recorded a few times. CDR3 DNA: TGTGCCAGCAGCGAAACAGGGGGCCCCTACGAGCAGTACTTC. Its protein product is CASSETGGPYEQYF. The chain carries TRBV5-6 and TRBJ2-7; 9 bases align to TRBD1. The CDR3 sequence is 14 residues long. The germline gives CDR1 SGHDT, CDR2 YYEEEE. Trimming cost V 4 bases and J 2 bases; bases outside gene matches: 4.